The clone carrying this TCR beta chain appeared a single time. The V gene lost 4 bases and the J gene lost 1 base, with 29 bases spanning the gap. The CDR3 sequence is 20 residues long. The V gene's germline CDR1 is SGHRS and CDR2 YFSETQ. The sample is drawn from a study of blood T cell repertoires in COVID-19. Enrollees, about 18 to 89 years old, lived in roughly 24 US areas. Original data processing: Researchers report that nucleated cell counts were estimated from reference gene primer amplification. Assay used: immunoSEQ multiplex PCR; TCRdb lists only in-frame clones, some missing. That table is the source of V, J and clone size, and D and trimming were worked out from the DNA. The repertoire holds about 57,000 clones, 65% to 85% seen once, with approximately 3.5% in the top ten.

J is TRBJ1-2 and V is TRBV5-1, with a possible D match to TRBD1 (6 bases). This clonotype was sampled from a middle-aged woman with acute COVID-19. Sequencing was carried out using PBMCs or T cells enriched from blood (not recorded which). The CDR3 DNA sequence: TGCGCCAGCAGCCCCCTGGGGGGGCAGAAAGGGCAGCAAGTTAACTATGGCTACACCTTC. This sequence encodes CASSPLGGQKGQQVNYGYTF.